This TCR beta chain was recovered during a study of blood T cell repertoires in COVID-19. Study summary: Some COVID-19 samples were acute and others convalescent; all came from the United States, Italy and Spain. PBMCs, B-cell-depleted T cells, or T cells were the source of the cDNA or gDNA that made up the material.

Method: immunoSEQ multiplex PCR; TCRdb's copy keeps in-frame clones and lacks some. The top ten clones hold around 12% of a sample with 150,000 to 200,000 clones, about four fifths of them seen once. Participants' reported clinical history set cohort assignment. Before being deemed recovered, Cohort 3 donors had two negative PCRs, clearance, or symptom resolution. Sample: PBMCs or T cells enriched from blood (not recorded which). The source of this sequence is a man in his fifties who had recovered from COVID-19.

The CDR3 DNA is TGCGCCAGCAGCACACTGATGGGGGGAAATCACTATGGCTACACCTTC. It translates to CASSTLMGGNHYGYTF. The J gene is TRBJ1-2, the V gene TRBV4-1; D may be TRBD1 (5 bases). CDR1 is MGHRA and CDR2 is YSYEKL in the germline V gene. Trimming left V 5 bases short and J 3 bases short, with 19 bases between. The CDR3 loop spans 16 amino acids.